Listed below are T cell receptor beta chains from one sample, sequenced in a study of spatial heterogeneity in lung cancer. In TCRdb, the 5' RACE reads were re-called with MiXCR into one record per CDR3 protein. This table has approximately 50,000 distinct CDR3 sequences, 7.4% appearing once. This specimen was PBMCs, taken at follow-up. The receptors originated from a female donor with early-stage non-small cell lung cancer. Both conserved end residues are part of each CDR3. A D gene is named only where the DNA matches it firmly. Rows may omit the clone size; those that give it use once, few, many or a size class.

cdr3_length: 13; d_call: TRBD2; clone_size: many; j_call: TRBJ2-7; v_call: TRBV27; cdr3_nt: TGTGCCAGCATGGGAGGGGCCTCCTACGAGCAGTACTTC; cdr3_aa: CASMGGASYEQYF
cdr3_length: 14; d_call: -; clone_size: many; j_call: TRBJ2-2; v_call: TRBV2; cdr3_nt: TGTGCCAGCCGTTCTGACGGACAATCCGGGGAGCTGTTTTTT; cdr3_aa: CASRSDGQSGELFF
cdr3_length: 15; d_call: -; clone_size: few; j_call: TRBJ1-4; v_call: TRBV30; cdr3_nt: TGTGCCTGGAGTACCGGGCCGTCAAGAGGTGAAAAACTGTTTTTT; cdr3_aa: CAWSTGPSRGEKLFF
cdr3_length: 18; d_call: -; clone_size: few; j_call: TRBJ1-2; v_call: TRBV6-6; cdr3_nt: TGTGCCAGCAGTTACGTCGTCTTCGGCGCGGGCGCTAACTATGGCTACACCTTC; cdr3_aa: CASSYVVFGAGANYGYTF
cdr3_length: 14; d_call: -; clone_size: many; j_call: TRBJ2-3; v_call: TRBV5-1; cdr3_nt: TGCGCCAGCAGCTTGCAGGCTCTCACAGATACGCAGTATTTT; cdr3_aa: CASSLQALTDTQYF
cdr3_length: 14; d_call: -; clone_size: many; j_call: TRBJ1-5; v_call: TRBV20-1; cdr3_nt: TGCAGTGCTAGACCCCGGGCCACCAATCAGCCCCAGCATTTT; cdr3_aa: CSARPRATNQPQHF
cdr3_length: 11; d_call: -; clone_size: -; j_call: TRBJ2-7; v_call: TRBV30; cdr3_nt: TGTGCCTGGAATTCGCGGGGTGAGCAGTACTTC; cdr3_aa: CAWNSRGEQYF
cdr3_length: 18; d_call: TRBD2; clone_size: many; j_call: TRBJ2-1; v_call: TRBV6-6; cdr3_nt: TGTGCCAGCAGTTTTCCCCTTAGCGGGGGGAGGCCAGGGGATGAGCAGTTCTTC; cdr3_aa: CASSFPLSGGRPGDEQFF
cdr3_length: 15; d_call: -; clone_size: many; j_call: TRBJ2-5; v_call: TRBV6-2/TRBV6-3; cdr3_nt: TGTGCCAGCAGTTACTGGGGGGGCCTAAGAGAGACCCAGTACTTC; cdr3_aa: CASSYWGGLRETQYF
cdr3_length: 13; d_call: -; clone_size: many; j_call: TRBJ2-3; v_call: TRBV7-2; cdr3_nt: TGTGCCAGCAGCTTATCCGGGACAGATACGCAGTATTTT; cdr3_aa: CASSLSGTDTQYF
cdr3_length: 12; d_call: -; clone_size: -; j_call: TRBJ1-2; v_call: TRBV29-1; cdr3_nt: TGCAGCGTCGTGTCAGGAAGCTATGGCTACACCTTC; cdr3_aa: CSVVSGSYGYTF
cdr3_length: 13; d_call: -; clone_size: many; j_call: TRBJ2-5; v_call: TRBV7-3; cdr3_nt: TGTGCCAGCAGCTTACAACCCCAAGAGACCCAGTACTTC; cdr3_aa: CASSLQPQETQYF
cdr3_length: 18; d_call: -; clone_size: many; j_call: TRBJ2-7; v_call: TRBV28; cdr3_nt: TGTGCCAGCAGCCCAATGAATCTCGGTCGGGACAATCCTTACGAGCAGTACTTC; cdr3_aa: CASSPMNLGRDNPYEQYF
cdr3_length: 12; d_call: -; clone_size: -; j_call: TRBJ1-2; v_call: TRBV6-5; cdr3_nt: TGTGCCAGCAGCAGAGGATCCTATGGCTACACCTTC; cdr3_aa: CASSRGSYGYTF
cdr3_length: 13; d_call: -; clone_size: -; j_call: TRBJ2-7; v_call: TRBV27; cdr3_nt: TGTGCCAGCAGTTTAAACAGGGAGGGGGAGCAGTACTTC; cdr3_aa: CASSLNREGEQYF
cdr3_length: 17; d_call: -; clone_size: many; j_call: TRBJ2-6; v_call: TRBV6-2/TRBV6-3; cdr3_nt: TGTGCCAGCAGTTTGACCCCAAAAAACTCTGGGGCCAACGTCCTGACTTTC; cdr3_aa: CASSLTPKNSGANVLTF
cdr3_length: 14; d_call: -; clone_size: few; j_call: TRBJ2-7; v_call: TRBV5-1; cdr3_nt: TGCGCCAGCAGCTTGGTAGTTTCTCCCTACGAGCAGTACTTC; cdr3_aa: CASSLVVSPYEQYF
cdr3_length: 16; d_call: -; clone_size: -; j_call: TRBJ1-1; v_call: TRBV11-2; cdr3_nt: TGTGCCAGCAACTCCCAGGCCGGGCAGATGAACACTGAAGCTTTCTTT; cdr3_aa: CASNSQAGQMNTEAFF
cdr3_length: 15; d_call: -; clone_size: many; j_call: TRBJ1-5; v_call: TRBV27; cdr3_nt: TGTGCCAGCAGTTTAAAGTCGAATAGCAATCAGCCCCAGCATTTT; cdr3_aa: CASSLKSNSNQPQHF
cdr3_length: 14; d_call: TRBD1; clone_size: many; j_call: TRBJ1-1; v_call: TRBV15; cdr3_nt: TGTGCCACCAGCAGCAAACAGGGGGACACTGAAGCTTTCTTT; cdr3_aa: CATSSKQGDTEAFF
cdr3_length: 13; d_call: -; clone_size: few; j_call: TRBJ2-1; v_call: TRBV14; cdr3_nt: TGTGCCAGCACCAGAGGAGCCTACAATGAGCAGTTCTTC; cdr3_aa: CASTRGAYNEQFF
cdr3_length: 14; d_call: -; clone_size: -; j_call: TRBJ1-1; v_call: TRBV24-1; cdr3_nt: TGTGCCACCCGAGGGGGGGGCGAGGAGACTGAAGCTTTCTTT; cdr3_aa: CATRGGGEETEAFF
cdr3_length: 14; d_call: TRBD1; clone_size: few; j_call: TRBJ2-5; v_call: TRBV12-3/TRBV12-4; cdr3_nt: TGTGCCAGCAGTTTAACGACAGGGAAGGAGACCCAGTACTTC; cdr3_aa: CASSLTTGKETQYF
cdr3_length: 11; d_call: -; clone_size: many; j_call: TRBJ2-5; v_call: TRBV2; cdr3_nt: TGTGCCAGCAGTCCTGCCGGGTCCCAGTACTTC; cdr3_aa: CASSPAGSQYF
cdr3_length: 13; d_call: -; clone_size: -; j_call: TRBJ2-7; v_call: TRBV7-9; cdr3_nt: TGTGCCAGCAGCCCCGGGCCTTATGACGAGCAGTACTTC; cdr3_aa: CASSPGPYDEQYF
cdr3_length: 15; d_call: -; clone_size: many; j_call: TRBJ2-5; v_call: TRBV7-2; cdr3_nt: TGTGCCAGCAGCTTTGGGGCTCGGGGGCTGGAGACCCAGTACTTC; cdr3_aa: CASSFGARGLETQYF
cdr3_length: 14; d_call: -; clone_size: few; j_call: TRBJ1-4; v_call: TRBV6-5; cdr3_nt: TGTGCCAGCAGTCAACCCGCAACTAATGAAAAACTGTTTTTT; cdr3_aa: CASSQPATNEKLFF
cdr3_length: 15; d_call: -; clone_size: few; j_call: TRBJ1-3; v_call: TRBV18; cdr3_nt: TGTGCCAGCGCCGACGGATTCAGCTCTGGAAACACCATATATTTT; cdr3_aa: CASADGFSSGNTIYF
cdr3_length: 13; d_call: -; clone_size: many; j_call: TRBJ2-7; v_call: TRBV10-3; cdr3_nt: TGTGCCATCAGTTCAGACAGGTTTAACGAGCAGTACTTC; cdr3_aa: CAISSDRFNEQYF
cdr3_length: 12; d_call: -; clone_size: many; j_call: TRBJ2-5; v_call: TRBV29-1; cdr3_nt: TGCAGCGTCGTGCCCCGGATGGAGACCCAGTACTTC; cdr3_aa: CSVVPRMETQYF
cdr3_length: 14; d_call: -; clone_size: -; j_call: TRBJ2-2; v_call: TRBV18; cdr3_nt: TGTGCCAGCTCACCTCCGAGCGGCACCGGGGAGCTGTTTTTT; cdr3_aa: CASSPPSGTGELFF
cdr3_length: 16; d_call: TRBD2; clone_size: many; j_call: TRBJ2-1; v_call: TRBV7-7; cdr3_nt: TGTGCTAGCAGCCCCATTAGCGGGGGAACGTACAATGAGCAGTTCTTC; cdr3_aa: CASSPISGGTYNEQFF
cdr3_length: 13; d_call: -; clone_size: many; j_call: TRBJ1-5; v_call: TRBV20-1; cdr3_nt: TGCAGTGCCCCCCGATATAGCAATCAGCCCCAGCATTTT; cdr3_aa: CSAPRYSNQPQHF
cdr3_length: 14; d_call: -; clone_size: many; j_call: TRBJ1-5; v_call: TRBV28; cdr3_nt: TGTGCCAGCAGCCGTTCACAGGGAACTCAGCCCCAGCATTTT; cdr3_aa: CASSRSQGTQPQHF
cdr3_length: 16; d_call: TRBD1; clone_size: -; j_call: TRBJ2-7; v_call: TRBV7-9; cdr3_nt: TGTGCCAGCAGCCCAGGAGGGACAGGTCAGGCCTACGAGCAGTACTTC; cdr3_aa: CASSPGGTGQAYEQYF
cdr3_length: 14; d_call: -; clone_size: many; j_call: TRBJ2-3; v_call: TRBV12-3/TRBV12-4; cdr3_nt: TGTGCCAGCAGTTGGGACCCAGAGAGGGATACGCAGTATTTT; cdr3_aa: CASSWDPERDTQYF
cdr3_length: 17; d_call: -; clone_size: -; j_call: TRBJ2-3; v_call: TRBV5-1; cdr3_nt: TGCGCCAGCAGCTTGGTTCCGTCTGTAACTAGCACAGATACGCAGTATTTT; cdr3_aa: CASSLVPSVTSTDTQYF
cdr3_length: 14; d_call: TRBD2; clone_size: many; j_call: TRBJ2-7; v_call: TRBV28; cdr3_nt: TGTGCCAGCAGCCAGGGACTAGACGGCTACGAGCAGTACTTC; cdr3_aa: CASSQGLDGYEQYF
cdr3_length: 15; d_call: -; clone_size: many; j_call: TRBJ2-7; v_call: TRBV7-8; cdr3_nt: TGTGCCAGCAGCTTATGGGCGGCAGCTATAGACGAGCAGTACTTC; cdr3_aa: CASSLWAAAIDEQYF
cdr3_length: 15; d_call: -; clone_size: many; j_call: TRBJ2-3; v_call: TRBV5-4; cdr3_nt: TGTGCCAGCAGCCCCCCGGGACCGGGCACAGATACGCAGTATTTT; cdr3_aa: CASSPPGPGTDTQYF
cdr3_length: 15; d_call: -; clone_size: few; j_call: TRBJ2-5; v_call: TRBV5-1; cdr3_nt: TGCGCCAGCGGATTACAGGGTGGGGACCAAGAGACCCAGTACTTC; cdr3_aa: CASGLQGGDQETQYF
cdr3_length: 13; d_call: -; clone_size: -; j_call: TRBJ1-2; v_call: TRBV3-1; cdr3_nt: TGTGCCAGCAGCCAAGGCCGACTCTATGGCTACACCTTC; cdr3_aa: CASSQGRLYGYTF
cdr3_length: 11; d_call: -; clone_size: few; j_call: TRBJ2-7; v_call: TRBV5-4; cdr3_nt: TGTGCCAGCAGCTCCCCCTACGAGCAGTACTTC; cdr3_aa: CASSSPYEQYF
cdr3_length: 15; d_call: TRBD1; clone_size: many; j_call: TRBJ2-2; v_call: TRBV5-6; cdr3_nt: TGTGCCAGCAGCTTGGTGGACAGGGACACCGGGGAGCTGTTTTTT; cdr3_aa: CASSLVDRDTGELFF
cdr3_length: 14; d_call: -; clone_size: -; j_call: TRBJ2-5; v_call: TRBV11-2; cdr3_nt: TGTGCCAGCAGCTTGCAGGATTCACAAGAGACCCAGTACTTC; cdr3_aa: CASSLQDSQETQYF
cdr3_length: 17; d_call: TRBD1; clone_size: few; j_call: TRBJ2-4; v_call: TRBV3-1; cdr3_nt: TGTGCCAGCAGCCGAGCCGGGGACAGGGGTAACCGTAACATTCAGTACTTC; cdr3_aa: CASSRAGDRGNRNIQYF
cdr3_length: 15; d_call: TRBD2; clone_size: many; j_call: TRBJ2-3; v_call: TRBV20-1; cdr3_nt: TGCAGTGCTCCTTTAGCGGGGGGGACCACAGATACGCAGTATTTT; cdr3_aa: CSAPLAGGTTDTQYF